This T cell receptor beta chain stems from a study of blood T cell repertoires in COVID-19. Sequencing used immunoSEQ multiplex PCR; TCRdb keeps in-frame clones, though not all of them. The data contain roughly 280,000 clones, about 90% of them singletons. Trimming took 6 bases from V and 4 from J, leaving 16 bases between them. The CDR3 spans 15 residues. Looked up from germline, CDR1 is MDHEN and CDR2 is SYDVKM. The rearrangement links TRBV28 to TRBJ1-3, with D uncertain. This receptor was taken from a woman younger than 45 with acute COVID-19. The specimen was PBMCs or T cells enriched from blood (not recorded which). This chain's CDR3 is CASSSPTSSGNTIYF. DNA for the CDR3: TGTGCCAGCAGCTCCCCGACATCATCGGGAAACACCATATATTTT.